This record covers a single T cell receptor (beta chain). This record belongs to a study of identical twins. Germline V lookup: CDR1 SGHTA, CDR2 FQGNSA. The CDR3 spans 13 residues. V shed 1 base and J 10 bases; nucleotides not matched to a gene: 3. Using its own MiXCR run on the 5' RACE reads, TCRdb lists one record per CDR3 protein. This table holds hundreds of thousands of distinct CDR3 sequences, about 20% found once. This sample also appeared in a second study, on T cells expressing NK-cell markers. That work contributes: The TCR beta repertoires were obtained from sorted CD3+CD56+NKG2C+, CD3+CD56+NKG2C- and CD3+CD56-NKG2C+ T cells.

This sequence was found in a woman younger than 35 in good health. This chain connects TRBV7-2 to TRBJ2-3; 9 nucleotides line up with TRBD2. The material sequenced was PBMCs. The CDR3 loop reads CASSLVGGRAQYF. For the CDR3, the DNA is TGTGCCAGCAGCTTAGTCGGCGGGAGGGCGCAGTATTTT.